These T cell receptor beta chains were read from a single sample in a study of T cell repertoires in ileal Crohn's disease. Assay used: immunoSEQ multiplex PCR; TCRdb lists only in-frame clones, some missing. This table holds over 4,500 clones, roughly 80% found once. The sequenced sample was ileal tissue. The receptors derive from an adult with Crohn's disease. Both conserved end residues are part of each CDR3. Each record gives: clone size, V gene, J gene, D gene, CDR3 protein, CDR3 DNA. D genes are given only for firm matches. Not every row has a clone size; where given, it reads once, few, many or a size class.

>-|TRBV5-5|TRBJ2-7|TRBD2
CASSFGRIIVDEQYF
TGTGCCAGCAGCTTCGGGAGGATCATCGTGGACGAGCAGTACTTC
>-|TRBV29-1|TRBJ1-3|-
CSVGEGISGNTIYF
TGCAGCGTTGGGGAGGGGATCTCTGGAAACACCATATATTTT
>-|TRBV6-5|TRBJ2-7|-
CASSYNRGGGYEQYF
TGTGCCAGCAGTTACAATCGGGGAGGGGGATACGAGCAGTACTTC
>-|TRBV19|TRBJ1-1|TRBD1
CASRDRGDTEAFF
TGTGCCAGTAGAGACAGGGGCGACACTGAAGCTTTCTTT
>-|TRBV2|TRBJ2-3|TRBD1
CASSEETGPTDTQYF
TGTGCCAGCAGTGAAGAGACAGGGCCCACAGATACGCAGTATTTT
>once|TRBV7-2|TRBJ1-1|-
CASSPQGWIGEAFF
TGTGCCAGCAGCCCACAGGGTTGGATCGGTGAAGCTTTCTTT
>once|TRBV19|TRBJ1-1|TRBD1
CASSAGTGGDTEAFF
TGTGCCAGTAGCGCCGGGACAGGGGGCGATACTGAAGCTTTCTTT
>-|TRBV7-2|TRBJ2-5|-
CASSRGGGRLETQYF
TGTGCCAGCAGCCGGGGTGGGGGGAGGTTAGAGACCCAGTACTTC
>-|TRBV27|TRBJ1-5|-
CASRQDRSRGPQHF
TGTGCCAGCAGGCAAGACAGGTCGCGAGGGCCCCAGCATTTT
>-|TRBV7-2|TRBJ1-4|TRBD1
CASSPSRGLAEKLFF
TGTGCCAGCAGCCCCTCAAGGGGGCTGGCTGAAAAACTGTTTTTT
>-|TRBV15|TRBJ2-7|-
CATSSLFAGLGYEQYF
TGTGCCACCAGCAGTTTGTTCGCGGGGTTGGGCTACGAGCAGTACTTC
>-|TRBV6-1|TRBJ2-7|TRBD1
CASRSLQGADYEQYF
TGTGCCAGCAGGTCCCTACAGGGGGCGGACTACGAGCAGTACTTC
>-|TRBV18|TRBJ1-5|-
CASSLGQSNQPQHF
TGTGCCAGCTCCCTTGGACAGAGCAATCAGCCCCAGCATTTT
>-|TRBV18|TRBJ2-1|-
CASSEDGSSYNEQFF
TGTGCCAGCTCAGAGGACGGGAGCTCCTACAATGAGCAGTTCTTC
>-|TRBV6-5|TRBJ2-1|TRBD2
CASSRSGGSMNEQFF
TGTGCCAGCAGCCGATCCGGGGGGTCTATGAATGAGCAGTTCTTC
>-|TRBV18|TRBJ2-5|TRBD2
CASSPPGSGGAKTQYF
TGTGCCAGCTCACCCCCAGGAAGCGGGGGGGCGAAGACCCAGTACTTC
>-|TRBV27|TRBJ2-7|TRBD2
CATRELAGGLESYEQYF
TGTGCCACCAGGGAGCTAGCGGGAGGGCTGGAAAGCTACGAGCAGTACTTC
>once|TRBV18|TRBJ2-5|-
CASSSFQETQYF
TGTGCCAGCTCATCATTTCAAGAGACCCAGTACTTC
>-|TRBV7-2|TRBJ2-7|-
CASSSWSSYEQYF
TGTGCCAGCAGTTCCTGGAGCTCCTACGAGCAGTACTTC
>-|TRBV28|TRBJ2-7|TRBD1
CASSSSGTGGAGQYF
TGTGCCAGCAGTTCTTCCGGGACAGGGGGCGCCGGGCAGTACTTC
>-|TRBV5-4|TRBJ2-1|-
CASSFNFEQFF
TGTGCCAGCAGCTTTAACTTTGAGCAGTTCTTC
>-|TRBV7-6|TRBJ2-5|TRBD2
CASSMEAGGTYQETQYF
TGTGCCAGCAGCATGGAGGCGGGGGGGACGTACCAAGAGACCCAGTACTTC
>-|TRBV29-1|TRBJ2-2|TRBD1
CSFRQGVTGELFF
TGCAGCTTCCGACAGGGGGTAACCGGGGAGCTGTTTTTT
>once|TRBV2|TRBJ1-2|-
CASSGAGNGYTF
TGTGCCAGCAGTGGGGCAGGGAATGGCTACACCTTC
>-|TRBV19|TRBJ2-1|TRBD2
CASRIRAGGHNEQFF
TGTGCCAGTAGGATCCGAGCGGGGGGGCACAATGAGCAGTTCTTC
>once|TRBV19|TRBJ1-5|TRBD1
CASRRQGGLSNQPQHF
TGTGCCAGCAGAAGACAGGGGGGCCTAAGCAATCAGCCCCAGCATTTT
>-|TRBV19|TRBJ1-5|-
CASSMVSWAVLNNQPQHF
TGTGCCAGTAGTATGGTGTCGTGGGCCGTGCTAAACAATCAGCCCCAGCATTTT
>once|TRBV28|TRBJ2-7|-
CASSLRGYEQYF
TGTGCCAGCAGTTTACGGGGCTACGAGCAGTACTTC
>-|TRBV27|TRBJ2-7|-
CASSFSAPGLAGGQSYEQYF
-
>few|TRBV2|TRBJ2-4|-
CASRSWSGLAKNIQYF
TGTGCCAGCAGGTCCTGGTCAGGACTAGCCAAAAACATTCAGTACTTC
>-|TRBV6-6|TRBJ2-5|-
CASSWQGRVGETQYF
TGTGCCAGCAGTTGGCAGGGTCGGGTGGGAGAGACCCAGTACTTC
>-|TRBV6-6|TRBJ2-5|-
CASRGQKETQYF
TGTGCCAGCCGAGGACAGAAAGAGACCCAGTACTTC
>-|TRBV6-1|TRBJ2-7|-
CASSELYGGYEQYF
TGTGCCAGCAGTGAATTGTACGGAGGGTACGAGCAGTACTTC
>few|TRBV7-2|TRBJ2-3|TRBD2
CASSFASRLAGYPSLF
TGTGCCAGCAGCTTTGCTTCGAGACTAGCGGGATACCCATCCCTTTTT
>-|TRBV4-2|TRBJ1-2|TRBD1
CASSHPGQGGYGYTF
TGTGCCAGCAGCCATCCGGGACAGGGTGGCTATGGCTACACCTTC
>-|TRBV19|TRBJ2-1|TRBD2
CASTQLAGGPYNEQFF
TGTGCCAGTACCCAACTAGCGGGGGGGCCCTACAATGAGCAGTTCTTC
>-|TRBV5-1|TRBJ1-4|-
CASRVVAGASNEKLFF
TGCGCCAGCCGCGTGGTGGCGGGGGCCTCTAATGAAAAACTGTTTTTT
>-|TRBV9|TRBJ1-3|-
CASSPQGSAGNTIYF
TGTGCCAGCAGCCCCCAGGGGTCGGCTGGAAACACCATATATTTT
>once|TRBV5-1|TRBJ2-1|-
CASSQQGVGYNEQFF
TGCGCCAGCAGCCAACAGGGAGTCGGTTACAATGAGCAGTTCTTC
>-|TRBV6-5|TRBJ2-7|-
CASSQAETSSYEQYF
TGTGCCAGCAGCCAAGCGGAAACGAGCTCCTACGAGCAGTACTTC
>-|TRBV19|TRBJ2-5|TRBD1
CASSIGTGGLGVETQYF
TGTGCCAGTAGTATAGGGACAGGGGGACTTGGGGTGGAGACCCAGTACTTC
>-|TRBV6-5|TRBJ2-1|TRBD1
CATGTGFYNEQFF
TGTGCCACCGGGACAGGGTTCTACAATGAGCAGTTCTTC
>-|TRBV15|TRBJ2-1|-
CATSRAGSSSYNEQFF
TGTGCCACCAGCAGGGCGGGGTCCAGCTCCTACAATGAGCAGTTCTTC
>-|TRBV30|TRBJ1-2|TRBD1
CAWSPQGAGGYTF
TGTGCCTGGAGTCCTCAGGGGGCGGGTGGCTACACCTTC
>-|TRBV12-2|TRBJ1-6|-
CASRHPPGQLNSPLHF
TGTGCAAGTCGTCACCCTCCGGGACAGCTTAATTCACCCCTCCACTTT
>few|TRBV18|TRBJ1-3|-
CASSTGQGNTIYF
TGTGCCAGCTCAACAGGTCAAGGAAACACCATATATTTT
>-|TRBV15|TRBJ2-7|TRBD2
CATSLGLDSYEQYF
TGTGCCACCAGCCTCGGACTAGACTCCTACGAGCAGTACTTC
>-|TRBV10-3|TRBJ1-5|-
CAISERGNNQPQHF
TGTGCCATCAGTGAGAGGGGGAATAATCAGCCCCAGCATTTT
>-|TRBV5-1|TRBJ2-7|-
CASSLGAQAGDYEQYF
TGCGCCAGCAGCTTGGGCGCCCAGGCAGGGGACTACGAGCAGTACTTC
>once|TRBV7-9|TRBJ1-4|-
CASSSKAGINQEKLFF
TGTGCCAGCAGCTCTAAGGCAGGGATCAATCAAGAAAAACTGTTTTTT
>-|TRBV29-1|TRBJ1-2|-
CSVVGLGDGYTF
TGCAGCGTTGTTGGACTAGGGGATGGCTACACCTTC
>few|TRBV6-6|TRBJ1-1|-
CASRGQEAFF
TGTGCCAGCAGAGGACAGGAAGCTTTCTTT
>-|TRBV2|TRBJ1-6|TRBD1
CASRTGGVNNSPLHF
TGTGCCAGCAGGACAGGGGGCGTTAATAATTCACCCCTCCACTTT
>-|TRBV9|TRBJ1-4|-
CASSVEPGRWAQADNEKLFF
TGTGCCAGCAGCGTAGAACCTGGGAGGTGGGCACAAGCCGACAATGAAAAACTGTTTTTT
>once|TRBV7-2|TRBJ1-6|TRBD1
CASSPPPPGGSPLHF
TGTGCCAGCAGCCCACCCCCGCCAGGGGGCTCACCCCTCCACTTT